This T cell receptor beta chain was profiled in a study of T cell repertoires in cytomegalovirus infection (dated by TCRdb to between 2018 and 2020). General notes on the study: Because public TCR beta signatures pointed to carriage of CMV infection together with the matching HLA type, the HLA type of each donor mattered for the analysis. Broad study findings and their caveats: In both this cohort and an independent roughly 350-donor cohort, the cumulative frequency of public TCR beta family members distinguished carriers of CMV infection plus the relevant HLA type. In the ex vivo response, HLA-C-restricted CMV-specific TCR beta clonotypes were dominant, and in two of eight donors the single most frequent clonotype came from this HLA-C-restricted group.

This clonotype appeared many times. Its binding antigen is unknown. Base qualities were left out, and no much larger clone turns up one base away. For CDR1 and CDR2, the germline V gene lists SGHTA and FQGNSA. Relative to germline, V is 4 bases shorter and J is 0 bases shorter, with 12 bases between their ends. The CDR3 numbers 15 residues from cysteine through phenylalanine. The CDR3 DNA has 45 bases and is translated from base 1. Sequenced on an Illumina HiSeq 1500. The raw public data were reprocessed by TCRdb itself: fastp quality trimming at Q25, MiXCR clonotype calling, in-frame beta chains only. Records with the same CDR3 protein are collapsed into one entry carrying the most frequent genes and DNA. Recorded for this sample are just under 550,000 distinct CDR3 sequences; 26% of them occurred a single time. The top ten clonotypes cover around 13% of the sample.

This receptor was taken from a human donor in good health (CMV status not recorded). Some clones in this sample may be carry-over from other donors' samples. The receptor chain draws on TRBV7-2 and TRBJ1-1; too little of a D gene remains to name it. The sequenced sample consisted of PBMCs. DNA sequence: TGTGCCAGCAGCTCCTCGGGAGGGATGAACACTGAAGCTTTCTTT. Translated, it reads CASSSSGGMNTEAFF.